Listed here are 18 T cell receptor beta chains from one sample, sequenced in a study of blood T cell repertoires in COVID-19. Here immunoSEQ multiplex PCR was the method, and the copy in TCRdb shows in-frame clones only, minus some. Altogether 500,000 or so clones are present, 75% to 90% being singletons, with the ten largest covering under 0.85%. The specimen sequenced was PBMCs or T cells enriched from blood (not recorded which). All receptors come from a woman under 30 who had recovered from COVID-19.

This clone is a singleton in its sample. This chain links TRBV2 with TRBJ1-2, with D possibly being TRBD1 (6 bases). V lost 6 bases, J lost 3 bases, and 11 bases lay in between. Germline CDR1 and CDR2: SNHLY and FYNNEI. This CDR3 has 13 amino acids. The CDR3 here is CASSGQGYYGYTF. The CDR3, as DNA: TGTGCCAGCAGCGGGCAGGGGTACTATGGCTACACCTTC.

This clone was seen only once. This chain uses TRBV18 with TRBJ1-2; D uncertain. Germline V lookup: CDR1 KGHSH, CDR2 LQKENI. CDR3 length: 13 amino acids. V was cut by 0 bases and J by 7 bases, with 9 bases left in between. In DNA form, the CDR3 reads TGTGCCAGCTCACCACCCTTCAGAGGTGGCTACACCTTC. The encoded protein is CASSPPFRGGYTF.

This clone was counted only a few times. CDR3 amino acids: CASSPVITGTGGNQPQHF. The CDR3 DNA reads as TGTGCCAGCAGCCCCGTAATTACCGGGACAGGGGGCAATCAGCCCCAGCATTTT. The chain joins TRBV7-8 to TRBJ1-5; 10 bases match TRBD1. V shed 5 bases, J shed 2 bases, and the junction held 12 bases outside the gene matches. The CDR3 sequence is 18 residues long. Germline assignment: CDR1 SGHVS and CDR2 FQNEAQ. Full variable domain (missing parts from reference TRBV7-8 and TRBJ1-5): GAGVSQSPRYKVAKRGQDVALRCDPISGHVSLFWYQQALGQGPEFLTYFQNEAQLDKSGLPSDRFFAERPEGSVSTLKIQRTQQEDSAVYLCASSPVITGTGGNQPQHFGDGTRLSIL.

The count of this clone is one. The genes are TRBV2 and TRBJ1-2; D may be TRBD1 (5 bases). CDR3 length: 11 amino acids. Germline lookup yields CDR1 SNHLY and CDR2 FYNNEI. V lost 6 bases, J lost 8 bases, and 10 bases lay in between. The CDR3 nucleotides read TGTGCCAGCAGCACAGGAACGGGCTACACCTTC. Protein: CASSTGTGYTF.

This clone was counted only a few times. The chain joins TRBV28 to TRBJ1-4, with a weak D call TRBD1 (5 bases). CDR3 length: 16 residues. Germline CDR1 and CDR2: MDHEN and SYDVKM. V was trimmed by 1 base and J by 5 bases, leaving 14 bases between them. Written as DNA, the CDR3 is TGTGCCAGCAGTTTATATCCTGGGGCACTAAATGAAAAACTGTTTTTT. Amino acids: CASSLYPGALNEKLFF.

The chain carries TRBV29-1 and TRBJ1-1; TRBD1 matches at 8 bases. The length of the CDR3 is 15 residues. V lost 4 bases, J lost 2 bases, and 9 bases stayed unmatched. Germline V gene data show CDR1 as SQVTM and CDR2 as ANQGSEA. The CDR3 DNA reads TGCAGCGTTGTAAGAAGGACAGGGCCCAACACTGAAGCTTTCTTT. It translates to CSVVRRTGPNTEAFF.

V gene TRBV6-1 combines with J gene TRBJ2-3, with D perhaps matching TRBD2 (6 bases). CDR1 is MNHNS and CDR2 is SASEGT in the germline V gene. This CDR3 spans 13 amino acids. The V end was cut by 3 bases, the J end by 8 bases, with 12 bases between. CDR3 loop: CASSETRGLTQYF. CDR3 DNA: TGTGCCAGCAGTGAGACCCGGGGACTTACGCAGTATTTT.

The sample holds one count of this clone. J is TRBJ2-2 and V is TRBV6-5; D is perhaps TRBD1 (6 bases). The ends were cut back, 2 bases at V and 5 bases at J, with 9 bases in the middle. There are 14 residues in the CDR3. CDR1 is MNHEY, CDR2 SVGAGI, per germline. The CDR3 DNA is TGTGCCAGCAGTTACGGCAGGGGAACCGGGGAGCTGTTTTTT. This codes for CASSYGRGTGELFF.

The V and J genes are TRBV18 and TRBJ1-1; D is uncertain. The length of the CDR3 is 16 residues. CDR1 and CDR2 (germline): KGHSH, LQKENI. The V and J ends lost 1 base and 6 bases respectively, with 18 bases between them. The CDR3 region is CASSPRIGGFMAEAFF. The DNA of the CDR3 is TGTGCCAGCTCACCACGGATAGGCGGTTTCATGGCTGAAGCTTTCTTT.

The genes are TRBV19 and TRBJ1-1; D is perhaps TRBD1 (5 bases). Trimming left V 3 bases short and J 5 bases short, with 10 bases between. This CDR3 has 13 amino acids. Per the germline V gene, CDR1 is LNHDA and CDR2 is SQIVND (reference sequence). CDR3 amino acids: CASSIKGDTEAFF. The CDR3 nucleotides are TGTGCCAGTAGTATTAAAGGGGATACTGAAGCTTTCTTT.

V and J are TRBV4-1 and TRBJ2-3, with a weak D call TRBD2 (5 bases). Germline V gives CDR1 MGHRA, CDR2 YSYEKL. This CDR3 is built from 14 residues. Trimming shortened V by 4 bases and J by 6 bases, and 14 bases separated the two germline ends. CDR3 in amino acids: CASSRLLVGDTQYF. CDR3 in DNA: TGCGCCAGCAGCCGACTACTCGTAGGGGATACGCAGTATTTT.

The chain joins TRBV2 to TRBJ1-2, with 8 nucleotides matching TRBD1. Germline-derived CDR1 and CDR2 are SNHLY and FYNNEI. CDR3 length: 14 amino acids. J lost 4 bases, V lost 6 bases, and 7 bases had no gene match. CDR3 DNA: TGTGCCAGCAGCCCGGGACAGGCACTCTATGGCTACACCTTC. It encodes CASSPGQALYGYTF. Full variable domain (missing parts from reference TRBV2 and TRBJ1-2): EPEVTQTPSHQVTQMGQEVILRCVPISNHLYFYWYRQILGQKVEFLVSFYNNEISEKSEIFDDQFSVERPDGSNFTLKIRSTKLEDSAMYFCASSPGQALYGYTFGSGTRLTVV.

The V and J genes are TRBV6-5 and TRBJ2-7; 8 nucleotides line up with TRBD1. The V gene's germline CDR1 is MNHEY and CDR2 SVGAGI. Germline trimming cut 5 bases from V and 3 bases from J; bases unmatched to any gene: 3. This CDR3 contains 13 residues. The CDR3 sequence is CASSRTGNYEQYF. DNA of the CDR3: TGTGCCAGCAGTCGGACAGGGAACTACGAGCAGTACTTC.

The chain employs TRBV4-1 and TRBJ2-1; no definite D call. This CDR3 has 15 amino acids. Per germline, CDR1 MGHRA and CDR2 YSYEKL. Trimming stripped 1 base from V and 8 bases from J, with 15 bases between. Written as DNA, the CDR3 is TGCGCCAGCAGCCAAGTACCCGGTTACAGTGATGAGCAGTTCTTC. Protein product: CASSQVPGYSDEQFF.

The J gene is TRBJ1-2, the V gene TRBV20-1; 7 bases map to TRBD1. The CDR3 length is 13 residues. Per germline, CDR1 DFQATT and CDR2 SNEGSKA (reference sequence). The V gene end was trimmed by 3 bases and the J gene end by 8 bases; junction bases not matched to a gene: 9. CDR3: CSASRQGAEGYTF. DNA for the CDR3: TGCAGTGCTAGTCGACAGGGTGCGGAAGGCTACACCTTC.

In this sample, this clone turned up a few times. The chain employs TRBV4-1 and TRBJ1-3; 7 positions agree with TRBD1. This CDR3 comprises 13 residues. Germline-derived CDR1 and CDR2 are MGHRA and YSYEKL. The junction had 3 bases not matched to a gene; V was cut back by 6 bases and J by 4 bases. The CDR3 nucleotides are TGCGCCAGCAGAATGACAGGGGGAAACACCATATATTTT. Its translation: CASRMTGGNTIYF.

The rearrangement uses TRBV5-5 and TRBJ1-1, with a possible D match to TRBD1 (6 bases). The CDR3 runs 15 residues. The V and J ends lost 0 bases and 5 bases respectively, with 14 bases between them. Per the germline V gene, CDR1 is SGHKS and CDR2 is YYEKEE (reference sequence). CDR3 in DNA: TGTGCCAGCAGCTTGGAAGGGGAGGGGGTTACTGAAGCTTTCTTT. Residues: CASSLEGEGVTEAFF.

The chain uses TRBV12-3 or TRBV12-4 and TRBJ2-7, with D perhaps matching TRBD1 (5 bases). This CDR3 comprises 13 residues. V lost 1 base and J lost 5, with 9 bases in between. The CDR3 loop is CASSLGQGNEQYF. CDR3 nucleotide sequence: TGTGCCAGCAGTTTAGGGCAGGGAAACGAGCAGTACTTC.